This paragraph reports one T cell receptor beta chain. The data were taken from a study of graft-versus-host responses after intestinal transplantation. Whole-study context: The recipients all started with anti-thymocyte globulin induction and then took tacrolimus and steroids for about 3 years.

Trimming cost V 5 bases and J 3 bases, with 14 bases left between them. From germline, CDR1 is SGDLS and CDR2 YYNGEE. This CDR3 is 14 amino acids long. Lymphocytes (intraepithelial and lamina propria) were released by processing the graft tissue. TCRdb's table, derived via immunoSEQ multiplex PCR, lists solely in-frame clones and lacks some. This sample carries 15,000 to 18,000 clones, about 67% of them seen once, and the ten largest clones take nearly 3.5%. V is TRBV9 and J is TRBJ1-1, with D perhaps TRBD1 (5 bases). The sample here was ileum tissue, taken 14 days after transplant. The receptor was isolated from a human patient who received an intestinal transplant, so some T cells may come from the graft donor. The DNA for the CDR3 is TGTGCCAGCAGGGGGGAACAGCAGGACACTGAAGCTTTCTTT. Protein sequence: CASRGEQQDTEAFF.